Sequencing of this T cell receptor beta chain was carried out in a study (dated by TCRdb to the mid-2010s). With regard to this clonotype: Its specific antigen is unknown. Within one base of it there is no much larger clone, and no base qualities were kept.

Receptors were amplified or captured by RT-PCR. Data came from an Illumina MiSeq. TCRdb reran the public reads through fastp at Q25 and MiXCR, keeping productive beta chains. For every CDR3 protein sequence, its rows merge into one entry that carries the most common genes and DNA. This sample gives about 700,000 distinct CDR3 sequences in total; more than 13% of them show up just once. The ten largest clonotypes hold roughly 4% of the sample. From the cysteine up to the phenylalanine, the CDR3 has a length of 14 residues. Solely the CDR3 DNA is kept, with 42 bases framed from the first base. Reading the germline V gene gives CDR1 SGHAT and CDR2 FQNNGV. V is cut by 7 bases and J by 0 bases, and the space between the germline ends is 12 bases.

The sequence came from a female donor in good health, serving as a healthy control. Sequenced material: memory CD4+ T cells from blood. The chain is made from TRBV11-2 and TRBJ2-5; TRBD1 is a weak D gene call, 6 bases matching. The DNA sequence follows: TGTGCCAGCACCCGAGACAGGTACCAAGAGACCCAGTACTTC. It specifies CASTRDRYQETQYF.